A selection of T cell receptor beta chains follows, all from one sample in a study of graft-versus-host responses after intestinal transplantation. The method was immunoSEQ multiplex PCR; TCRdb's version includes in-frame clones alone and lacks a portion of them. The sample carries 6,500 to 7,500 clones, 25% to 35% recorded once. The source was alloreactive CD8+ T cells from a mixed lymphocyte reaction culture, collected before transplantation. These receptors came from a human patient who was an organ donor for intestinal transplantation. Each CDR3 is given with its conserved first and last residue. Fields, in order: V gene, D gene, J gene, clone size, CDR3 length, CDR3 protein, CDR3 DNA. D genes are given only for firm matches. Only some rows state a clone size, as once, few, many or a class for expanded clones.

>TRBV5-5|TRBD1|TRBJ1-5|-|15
CASSTTGLGNQPQHF
TGTGCCAGCAGCACGACAGGGTTGGGCAATCAGCCCCAGCATTTT
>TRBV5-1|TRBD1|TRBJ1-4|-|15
CASSLYQGEVEKLFF
TGCGCCAGCAGCTTGTATCAGGGGGAGGTTGAAAAACTGTTTTTT
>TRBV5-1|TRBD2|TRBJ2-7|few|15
CASSSIPRGSYEQYF
TGCGCCAGCAGCTCTATCCCGCGGGGGTCCTACGAGCAGTACTTC
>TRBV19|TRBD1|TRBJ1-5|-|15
CASRPTGTVNQPQHF
TGTGCCAGTAGGCCTACCGGGACAGTAAATCAGCCCCAGCATTTT
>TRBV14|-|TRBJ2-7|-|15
CASSLGFPSSYEQYF
TGTGCCAGCAGCCTCGGGTTTCCCAGCTCCTACGAGCAGTACTTC
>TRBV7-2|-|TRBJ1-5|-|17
CASSTDPTGIGNQPQHF
TGTGCCAGCAGCACAGACCCCACAGGGATCGGCAATCAGCCCCAGCATTTT
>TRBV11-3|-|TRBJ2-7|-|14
CASSPATGAYEQYF
TGTGCCAGCAGCCCAGCGACCGGAGCGTACGAGCAGTACTTC
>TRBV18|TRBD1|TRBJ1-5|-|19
CASSPRDRGIPRRYQPQHF
TGTGCCAGCTCACCAAGGGACAGGGGGATTCCTAGAAGGTATCAGCCCCAGCATTTT
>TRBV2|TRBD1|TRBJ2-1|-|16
CASSQASLQGAGEQFF
TGTGCCAGCAGCCAAGCGTCTCTCCAGGGGGCAGGTGAGCAGTTCTTC
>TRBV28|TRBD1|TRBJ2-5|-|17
CASSTGESRAWEETQYF
TGTGCCAGCAGTACAGGGGAATCAAGAGCTTGGGAAGAGACCCAGTACTTC
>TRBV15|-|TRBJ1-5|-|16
CATSREPLAGCQPQHF
TGTGCCACCAGCAGAGAACCGCTGGCAGGGTGCCAGCCCCAGCATTTT
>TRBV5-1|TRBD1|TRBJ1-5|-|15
CASSLRQGPGQPQHF
TGCGCCAGCAGCCTAAGACAGGGCCCCGGGCAGCCCCAGCATTTT
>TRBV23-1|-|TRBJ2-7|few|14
CASKPRDMIYEQYF
TGCGCCAGCAAGCCTCGGGACATGATCTACGAGCAGTACTTC
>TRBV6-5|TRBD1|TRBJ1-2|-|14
CASSWTGAAYGYTF
TGTGCCAGCAGTTGGACAGGGGCTGCCTATGGCTACACCTTC
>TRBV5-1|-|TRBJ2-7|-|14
CASSYGTWLNEQYF
TGCGCCAGCAGCTACGGGACATGGCTTAACGAGCAGTACTTC
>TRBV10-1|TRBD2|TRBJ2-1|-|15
CASRTSGGAYNEQFF
TGCGCCAGCAGGACTAGCGGGGGGGCCTACAATGAGCAGTTCTTC
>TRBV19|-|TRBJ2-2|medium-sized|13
CASSPNAAGELFF
TGTGCCAGTAGCCCAAATGCGGCCGGGGAGCTGTTTTTT
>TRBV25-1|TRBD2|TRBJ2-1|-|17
CASSLFGGLAGYNEQFF
TGTGCCAGCAGCCTTTTTGGTGGACTAGCGGGTTACAATGAGCAGTTCTTC
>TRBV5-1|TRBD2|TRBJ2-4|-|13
CASSGRAGGIQYF
TGCGCCAGCAGCGGAAGGGCGGGGGGCATTCAGTACTTC
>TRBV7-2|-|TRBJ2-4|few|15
CASSLVKPRLDIQYF
TGTGCCAGCAGCTTAGTAAAACCAAGACTGGACATTCAGTACTTC
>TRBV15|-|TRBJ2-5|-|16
CATSSIGVSRHETQYF
TGTGCCACCAGCAGTATAGGGGTCTCCCGACACGAGACCCAGTACTTC
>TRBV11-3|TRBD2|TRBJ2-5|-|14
CASSRLAGSETQYF
TGTGCCAGCAGCCGGCTAGCGGGGTCAGAGACCCAGTACTTC
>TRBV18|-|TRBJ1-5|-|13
CASSRLRVQPQHF
TGTGCCAGCTCCCGCTTGAGGGTTCAGCCCCAGCATTTT
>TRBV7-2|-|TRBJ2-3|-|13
CASTFGPGDTQYF
TGTGCCAGCACCTTTGGGCCGGGGGATACGCAGTATTTT
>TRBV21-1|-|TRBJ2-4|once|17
CASSKLGAHFVKNIQYF
TGTGCCAGCAGCAAACTGGGGGCACATTTTGTCAAAAACATTCAGTACTTC
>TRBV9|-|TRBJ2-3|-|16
CASSTHPRGPTDTQYF
TGTGCCAGCAGCACCCACCCTCGAGGGCCCACAGATACGCAGTATTTT
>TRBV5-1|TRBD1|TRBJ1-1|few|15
CASSPWTGWHTEAFF
TGCGCCAGCAGCCCATGGACAGGGTGGCACACTGAAGCTTTCTTT
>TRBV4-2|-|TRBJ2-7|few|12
CASSLAENEQYF
TGTGCCAGCAGCTTAGCGGAAAACGAGCAGTACTTC
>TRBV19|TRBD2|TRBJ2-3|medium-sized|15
CASSSSGSSADTQYF
TGTGCCAGTAGTAGTAGCGGGAGTAGCGCAGATACGCAGTATTTT
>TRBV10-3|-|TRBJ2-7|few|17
CAISEKYYTGTRYEQYF
TGTGCCATCAGTGAGAAATATTATACCGGGACTCGGTACGAGCAGTACTTC
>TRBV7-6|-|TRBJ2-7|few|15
CASSPLVGNFYEQYF
TGTGCCAGCAGCCCACTAGTCGGGAACTTCTACGAGCAGTACTTC
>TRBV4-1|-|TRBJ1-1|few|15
CASSQGSRADPEAFF
TGTGCCAGCAGCCAAGGTAGCAGGGCTGACCCTGAAGCTTTCTTT
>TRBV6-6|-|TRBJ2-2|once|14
CASSPRRLTGELFF
TGTGCCAGCAGTCCTAGAAGACTAACCGGGGAGCTGTTTTTT
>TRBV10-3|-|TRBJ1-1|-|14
CAINEPYMSTEAFF
TGTGCCATCAATGAACCCTATATGAGCACTGAAGCTTTCTTT
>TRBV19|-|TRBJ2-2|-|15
CASRWWDINTGELFF
TGTGCCAGTAGGTGGTGGGACATTAACACCGGGGAGCTGTTTTTT
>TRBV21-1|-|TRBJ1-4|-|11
CASSKVRPKLF
TGTGCCAGCAGCAAAGTACGCCCAAAGCTTTTT
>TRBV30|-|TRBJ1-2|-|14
CAWSATGMGYGYTF
TGTGCCTGGAGTGCGACAGGTATGGGCTATGGCTACACCTTC
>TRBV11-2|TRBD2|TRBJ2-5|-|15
CASSLWPGGLETQYF
TGTGCCAGCAGCTTATGGCCGGGAGGTCTAGAGACCCAGTACTTC
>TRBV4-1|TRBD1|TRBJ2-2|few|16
CASSHPAQGQGGELFF
TGCGCCAGCAGCCACCCGGCTCAAGGACAGGGCGGGGAGCTGTTTTTT
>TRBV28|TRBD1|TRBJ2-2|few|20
CASSFRYQGAYVANTGELFF
TGTGCCAGCAGTTTTAGGTATCAGGGGGCTTACGTGGCGAACACCGGGGAGCTGTTTTTT
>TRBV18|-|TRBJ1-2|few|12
CASSPYRAGYTF
TGTGCCAGCTCACCTTACAGGGCTGGCTACACCTTC
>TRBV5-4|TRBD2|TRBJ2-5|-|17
CASSLELAGVGQETQYF
TGTGCCAGCAGCTTGGAACTAGCGGGAGTAGGGCAAGAGACCCAGTACTTC
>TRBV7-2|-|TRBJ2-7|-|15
CASSLLSGTAYEQYF
TGTGCCAGCAGCTTATTATCCGGTACAGCCTACGAGCAGTACTTC
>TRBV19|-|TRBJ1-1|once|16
CASSIPSGHLNTEAFF
TGTGCCAGTAGTATCCCCTCGGGACACCTGAACACTGAAGCTTTCTTT
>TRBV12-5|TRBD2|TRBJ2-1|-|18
CASGFTSGSLGSDNEQFF
TGTGCTAGTGGTTTCACTAGCGGGAGCTTAGGGTCGGACAATGAGCAGTTCTTC
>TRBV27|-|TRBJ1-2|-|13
CASSLWSGYGYTF
TGTGCCAGCAGTTTATGGTCCGGTTATGGCTACACCTTC
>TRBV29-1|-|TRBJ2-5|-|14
CSVEGNREPETQYF
TGCAGCGTTGAAGGTAACAGGGAGCCAGAGACCCAGTACTTC
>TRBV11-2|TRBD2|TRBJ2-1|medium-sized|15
CASSRRLALSNEQFF
TGTGCCAGCAGCCGGCGACTAGCCCTCTCCAATGAGCAGTTCTTC
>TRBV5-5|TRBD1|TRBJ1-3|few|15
CASSSGTGAGNTIYF
TGTGCCAGCAGCTCCGGGACAGGGGCTGGAAACACCATATATTTT
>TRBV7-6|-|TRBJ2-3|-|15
CASSLHQVPPDTQYF
TGTGCCAGCAGCTTACATCAGGTTCCCCCTGATACGCAGTATTTT
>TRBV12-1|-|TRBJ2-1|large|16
CASSFIDTGGNNEQFF
TGTGCCAGCAGCTTTATCGACACCGGCGGGAACAATGAGCAGTTCTTC
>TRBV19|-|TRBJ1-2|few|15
CASRTISRQPYGYTF
TGTGCCAGTAGAACCATCTCCAGGCAGCCCTATGGCTACACCTTC
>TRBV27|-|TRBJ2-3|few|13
CASSFGAPDTQYF
TGTGCCAGCAGTTTTGGGGCCCCGGATACGCAGTATTTT
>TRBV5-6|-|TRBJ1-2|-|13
CASSSLGVYGYTF
TGTGCCAGCAGCTCATTGGGAGTCTATGGCTACACCTTC
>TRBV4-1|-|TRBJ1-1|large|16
CASSQVLWRAETEAFF
TGCGCCAGCAGCCAAGTCCTCTGGAGAGCAGAGACTGAAGCTTTCTTT
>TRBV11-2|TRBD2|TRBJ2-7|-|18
CASRGAGGGTTPYLEQYF
TGTGCCAGCAGGGGGGCTGGCGGGGGGACCACACCTTATCTCGAGCAGTACTTC
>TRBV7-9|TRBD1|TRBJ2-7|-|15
CASSHEGQINYEQYF
TGTGCCAGCAGCCATGAGGGACAGATAAACTACGAGCAGTACTTC